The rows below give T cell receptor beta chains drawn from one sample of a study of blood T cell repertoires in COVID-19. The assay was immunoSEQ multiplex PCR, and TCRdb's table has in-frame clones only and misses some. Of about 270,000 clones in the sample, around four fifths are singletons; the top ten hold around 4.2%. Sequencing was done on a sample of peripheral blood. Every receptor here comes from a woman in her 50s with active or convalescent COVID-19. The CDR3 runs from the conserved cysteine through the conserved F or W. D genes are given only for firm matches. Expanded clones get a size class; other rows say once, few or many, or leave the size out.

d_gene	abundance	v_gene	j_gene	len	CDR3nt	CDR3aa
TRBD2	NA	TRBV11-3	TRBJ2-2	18	TGTGCCAGCAGCTTAACTGGTCTAGCGGGAGCGAACACCGGGGAGCTGTTTTTT	CASSLTGLAGANTGELFF
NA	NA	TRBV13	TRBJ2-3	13	TGTGCCAGCAGCTTCAGCGGGACAGATACGCAGTATTTT	CASSFSGTDTQYF
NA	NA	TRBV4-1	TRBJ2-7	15	TGCGCCAGCAGCCAAGATTGGAGGGTGAGGTACGAGCAGTACTTC	CASSQDWRVRYEQYF
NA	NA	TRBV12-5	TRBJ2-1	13	TGTGCTAGTGGTTTTACAGGATACAATGAGCAGTTCTTC	CASGFTGYNEQFF
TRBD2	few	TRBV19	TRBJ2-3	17	TGTGCCAGTAGCGCGAGTGGCGGGAGGCGTAGCACAGATACGCAGTATTTT	CASSASGGRRSTDTQYF
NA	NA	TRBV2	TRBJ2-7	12	TGTGCCAGCACCTACGAAGGGAGCGAGCAGTACTTC	CASTYEGSEQYF
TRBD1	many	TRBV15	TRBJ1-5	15	TGTGCCACCAAGACCCGACAGGGGGCCGGTCAGCCCCAGCATTTT	CATKTRQGAGQPQHF
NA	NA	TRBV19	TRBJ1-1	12	TGTGCCAGTAGCCAGATAAACACTGAAGCTTTCTTT	CASSQINTEAFF
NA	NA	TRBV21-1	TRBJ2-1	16	TGTGCCAGCAGCAAGTTCCTGGGAGCAGCCTACAATGAGCAGTTCTTC	CASSKFLGAAYNEQFF
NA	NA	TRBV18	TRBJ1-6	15	TGTGCCAGCTCCTCTCTAGGGGAGGTTAATTCACCCCTCCACTTT	CASSSLGEVNSPLHF
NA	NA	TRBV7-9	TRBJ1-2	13	TGTGCCAGCAGCCGGAGGGACTTCCCGGGCTACACCTTC	CASSRRDFPGYTF
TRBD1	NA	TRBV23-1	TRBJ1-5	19	TGCGCCAGCAGTCAGTCTCAACAGGACAGGACCTATAGCAATCAGCCCCAGCATTTT	CASSQSQQDRTYSNQPQHF
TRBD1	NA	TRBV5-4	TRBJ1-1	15	TGTGCCAGCAGCTTCGACAGGGGCTCAAACACTGAAGCTTTCTTT	CASSFDRGSNTEAFF
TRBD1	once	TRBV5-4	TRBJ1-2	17	TGTGCCAGCAGCGGCCGCGGCCTCCTGACAGGGAATTATGGCTACACCTTC	CASSGRGLLTGNYGYTF
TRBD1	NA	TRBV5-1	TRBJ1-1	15	TGCGCCAGCAGCTTAATCGCCGGGACAGGGGTTGAAGCTTTCTTT	CASSLIAGTGVEAFF
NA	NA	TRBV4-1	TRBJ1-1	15	TGCGCCAGCAGCCAGACAGTAATTATGAACACTGAAGCTTTCTTT	CASSQTVIMNTEAFF
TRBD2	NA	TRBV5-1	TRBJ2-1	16	TGCGCCAGCAGCAGGACTAGCGGACGTTCCTACAATGAGCAGTTCTTC	CASSRTSGRSYNEQFF
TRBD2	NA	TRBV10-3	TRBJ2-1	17	TGTGCCATCAGTGAGCCAAGACTAGCGGACTCCTACAATGAGCAGTTCTTC	CAISEPRLADSYNEQFF
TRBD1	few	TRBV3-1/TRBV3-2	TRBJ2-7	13	TGTGCCAGCGGGGGAGACAGGGGATACGAGCAGTACTTC	CASGGDRGYEQYF
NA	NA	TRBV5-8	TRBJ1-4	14	TGTGCCAGCAGCTTGGGAGGGGGAAGTGAAAAACTGTTTTTT	CASSLGGGSEKLFF
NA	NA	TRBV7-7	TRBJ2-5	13	TGTGCTAGCAGCTTTGGGGGGAAAGAGACCCAGTACTTC	CASSFGGKETQYF
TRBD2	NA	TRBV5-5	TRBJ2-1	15	TGTGCCAGCAGCTCGGTAGCGGGCCCCTACAATGAGCAGTTCTTC	CASSSVAGPYNEQFF
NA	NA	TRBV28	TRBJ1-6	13	TGTGCCAGCAGTTTCTTCCGGAATTCACCCCTCCACTTT	CASSFFRNSPLHF
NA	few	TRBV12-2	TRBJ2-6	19	TGTGCAAGTCGCGAACAGGAACGGGACAGGGGAACTGGGGCCAACGTCCTGACTTTC	CASREQERDRGTGANVLTF
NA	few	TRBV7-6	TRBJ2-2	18	TGTGCCAGCAGCTTAGCGTTACCAGGAGGGACGAACACCGGGGAGCTGTTTTTT	CASSLALPGGTNTGELFF
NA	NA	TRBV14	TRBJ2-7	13	TGTGCCAGCAGCCGGCATAGCGGTTACGAGCAGTACTTC	CASSRHSGYEQYF
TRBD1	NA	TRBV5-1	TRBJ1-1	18	TGCGCCAGCAGCTTAGCCCCGGGACAGGGGATTTGGGGCACTGAAGCTTTCTTT	CASSLAPGQGIWGTEAFF
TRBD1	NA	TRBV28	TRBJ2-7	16	TGTGCCAGCAGCCTGGGAGGGACAGGGAGTATCCACGAGCAGTACTTC	CASSLGGTGSIHEQYF
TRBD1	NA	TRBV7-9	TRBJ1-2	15	TGTGCCAGCAGGTCAACAGGGGCCCCTAACTATGGCTACACCTTC	CASRSTGAPNYGYTF
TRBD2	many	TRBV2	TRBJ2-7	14	TGTGCCAGCAAGACCTCTAGCGGGAACTACGAGCAGTACTTC	CASKTSSGNYEQYF
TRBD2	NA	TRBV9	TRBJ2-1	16	TGTGCCAGCAGCGCGGCGGGGACTAGCGGCTACAATGAGCAGTTCTTC	CASSAAGTSGYNEQFF
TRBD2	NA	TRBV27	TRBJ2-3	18	TGTGCCAGCAGTTTATTGGGACTAGCGGGAGTAAGCACAGATACGCAGTATTTT	CASSLLGLAGVSTDTQYF
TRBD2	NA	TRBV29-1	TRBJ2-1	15	TGCAGCGTTGAAGATCTTCTAGCGGGAGGCAATGAGCAGTTCTTC	CSVEDLLAGGNEQFF
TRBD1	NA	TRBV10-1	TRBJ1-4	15	TGCGCCAGCAGTGCCTTACAGGGACAGGAAAGAAAAACTGTTTTT	CASSALQGQERKTVF
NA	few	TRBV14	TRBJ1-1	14	TGTGCCAGCAGCCTAATCCCAGGGCGCGCTGAAGCTTTCTTT	CASSLIPGRAEAFF
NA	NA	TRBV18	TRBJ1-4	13	TGTGCCAGCTCACCACAGCTTAATGAAAAACTGTTTTTT	CASSPQLNEKLFF
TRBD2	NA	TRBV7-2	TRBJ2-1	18	TGTGCCAGCAGCTTAGAAACTAGCGGGAGGGCGTTCCGCTATGAGCAGTTCTTC	CASSLETSGRAFRYEQFF
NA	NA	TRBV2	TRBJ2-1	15	TGTGCCAGCAGTGAATCCGGGTCTTCCTACAATGAGCAGTTCTTC	CASSESGSSYNEQFF
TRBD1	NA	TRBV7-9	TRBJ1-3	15	TGTGCCAGCAGCTTGGGGCCGGGACAGGGAAACACCATATATTTT	CASSLGPGQGNTIYF
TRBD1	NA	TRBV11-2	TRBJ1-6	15	TGTGCCAGCAGCCTACGGACAGGGGGAAATTCACCCCTCCACTTT	CASSLRTGGNSPLHF
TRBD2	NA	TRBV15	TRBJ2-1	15	TGTGCCACCAGCAGAGAGGGGGGGGCCTACAATGAGCAGTTCTTC	CATSREGGAYNEQFF
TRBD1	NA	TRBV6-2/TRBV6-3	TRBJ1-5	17	TGTGCCAGCAGTTACTCCCGGGACAGGGGAGGCAATCAGCCCCAGCATTTT	CASSYSRDRGGNQPQHF
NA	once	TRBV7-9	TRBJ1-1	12	TGTGCCAGCAGCCGGGGGGGCACTGAAGCTTTCTTT	CASSRGGTEAFF
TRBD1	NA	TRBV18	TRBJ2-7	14	TGTGCCAGCTCACCGAATGACAGGGTGCGAGAGCAGTACTTC	CASSPNDRVREQYF
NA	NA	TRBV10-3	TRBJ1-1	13	TGTGCCATCAGTGAGTCTACAAGCACTGAAGCTTTCTTT	CAISESTSTEAFF
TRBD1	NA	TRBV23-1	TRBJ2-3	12	TGCGCCAGCAAACCGGACAGGGATACGCAGTATTTT	CASKPDRDTQYF
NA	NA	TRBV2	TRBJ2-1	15	TGTGCCAGCAGTCGACTAGTCGTCACGTACAATGAGCAGTTCTTC	CASSRLVVTYNEQFF
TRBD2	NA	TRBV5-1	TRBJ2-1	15	TGCGCCAGCAGCTTGGAACTAGCGGGAGACAATGAGCAGTTCTTC	CASSLELAGDNEQFF
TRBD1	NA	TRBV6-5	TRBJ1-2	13	TGTGCCAGCAGTTATGGACAGGCTGGGGGCTACACCTTC	CASSYGQAGGYTF
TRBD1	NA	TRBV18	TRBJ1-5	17	TGTGCCAGCTCACCACCTAATTCGCGACAGGGTAGTCAGCCCCAGCATTTT	CASSPPNSRQGSQPQHF
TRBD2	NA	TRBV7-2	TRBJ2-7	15	TGTGCCAGCAGCTTAGTGGTAGCGGGAGCGTACGAGCAGTACTTC	CASSLVVAGAYEQYF
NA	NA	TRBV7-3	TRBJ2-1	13	TGTGCCAGCAGCTTAGACTACAACAATGAGCAGTTCTTC	CASSLDYNNEQFF
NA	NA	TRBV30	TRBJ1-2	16	TGTGCCTGGAGTACAAAACAGCACCTCTCTAACTATGGCTACACCTTC	CAWSTKQHLSNYGYTF
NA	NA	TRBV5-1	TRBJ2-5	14	TGCGCCAGCAGCTTCCGATCGGCGGCCGAGACCCAGTACTTC	CASSFRSAAETQYF